This T cell receptor (beta chain) came from a study of CD8 T cells in ankylosing spondylitis. Study conclusions and caveats: Clones linked with disease were CD8+ and fairly uncommon in the peripheral blood. Earlier literature documents some of the motif variants in reactive arthritis synovial fluid and blood. Matched ankylosing spondylitis synovial fluid reportedly contained a significantly enriched population of disease-linked clones. Among TCR beta sequences, a motif of fewer than 10 highly homologous variants appeared characteristic of ankylosing spondylitis blood.

As concerns this clonotype: Its specificity is unknown.

Making the TCR beta libraries involved quantitative 5'-RACE with molecular barcodes. TCRdb processed the 5' RACE reads anew with MiXCR; each CDR3 protein has one entry. The sample includes more than 650,000 distinct CDR3 sequences, roughly 12% of them seen just once. Trimming cost V 7 bases and J 0 bases, with 14 bases left between them. Germline V lookup: CDR1 DFQATT, CDR2 SNEGSKA (reference sequence). The CDR3 sequence is 14 residues long. Sequencing was carried out using blood, either unsorted or a sorted T cell fraction (not recorded which). The chain links TRBV20-1 to TRBJ2-3, with D hard to call. The source is a male donor with ankylosing spondylitis. CDR3 sequence (DNA): TGCAGTGTAATTACACTGGTCAGCACAGATACGCAGTATTTT. It yields the protein CSVITLVSTDTQYF.